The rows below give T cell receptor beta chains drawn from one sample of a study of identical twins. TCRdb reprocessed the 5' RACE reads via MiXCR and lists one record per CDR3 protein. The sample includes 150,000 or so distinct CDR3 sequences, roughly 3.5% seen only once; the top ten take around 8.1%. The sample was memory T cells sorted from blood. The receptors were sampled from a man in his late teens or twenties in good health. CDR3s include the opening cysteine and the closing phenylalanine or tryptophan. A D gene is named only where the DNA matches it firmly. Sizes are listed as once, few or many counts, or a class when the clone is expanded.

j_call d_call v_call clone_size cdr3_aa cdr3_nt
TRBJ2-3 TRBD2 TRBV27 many CASRAGGADTQYF TGTGCCAGCAGAGCGGGAGGGGCAGATACGCAGTATTTT
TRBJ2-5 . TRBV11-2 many CASSSSGVQETQYF TGTGCCAGCAGCTCTTCCGGGGTTCAAGAGACCCAGTACTTC
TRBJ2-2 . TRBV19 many CASRGLPNTGELFF TGTGCCAGTAGAGGACTCCCCAACACCGGGGAGCTGTTTTTT
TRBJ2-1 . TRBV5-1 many CASSLGNRPNEQFF TGCGCCAGCAGCTTGGGAAACAGACCCAATGAGCAGTTCTTC
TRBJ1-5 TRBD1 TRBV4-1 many CASSQVPQGALVQPQHF TGCGCCAGCAGCCAAGTACCACAGGGGGCCCTGGTCCAGCCCCAGCATTTT
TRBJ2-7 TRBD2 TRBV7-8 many CASSFGLAGDFRKEQYF TGTGCCAGCAGCTTTGGACTAGCGGGAGACTTTAGGAAGGAGCAGTACTTC
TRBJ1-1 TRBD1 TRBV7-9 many CASSTGTGENTEAFF TGTGCCAGCAGCACCGGAACAGGGGAGAACACTGAAGCTTTCTTT
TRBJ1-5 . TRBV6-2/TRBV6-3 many CASNGVWSQPQHF TGTGCCAGCAACGGGGTTTGGAGTCAGCCCCAGCATTTT
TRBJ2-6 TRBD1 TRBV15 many CATSRVTGAAGANVLTF TGTGCCACCAGCAGAGTTACAGGGGCCGCTGGGGCCAACGTCCTGACTTTC
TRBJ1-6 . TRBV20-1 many CSAREQMDSPLHF TGCAGTGCTAGAGAACAAATGGACTCACCCCTCCACTTT
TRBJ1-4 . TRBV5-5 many CASSGTGTLMHSLFF TGTGCCAGCAGCGGAACGGGGACCCTAATGCATAGTCTGTTTTTT
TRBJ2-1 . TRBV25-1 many CASSEGPVPFF TGTGCCAGCAGTGAGGGGCCAGTTCCGTTCTTC
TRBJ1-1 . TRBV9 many CASSVDGTFPEAFF TGTGCCAGCAGCGTAGATGGTACATTCCCTGAAGCTTTCTTT
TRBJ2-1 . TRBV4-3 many CASSQAGRGRARDEQFF TGCGCCAGCAGCCAAGCCGGCAGGGGGAGGGCAAGGGATGAGCAGTTCTTC
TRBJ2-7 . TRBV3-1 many CASSLRDTYEQYF TGTGCCAGCAGCCTGCGGGACACCTACGAGCAGTACTTC
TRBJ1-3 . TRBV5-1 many CASSLDGFSGNTIYF TGCGCCAGCAGCCTGGACGGCTTCTCTGGAAACACCATATATTTT
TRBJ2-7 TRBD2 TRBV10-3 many CAISETSGNSYEQYF TGTGCCATCAGTGAGACTAGCGGGAACTCCTACGAGCAGTACTTC
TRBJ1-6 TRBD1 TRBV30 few CAWSGDRGNSPLHF TGTGCCTGGAGTGGGGACAGGGGCAATTCACCCCTCCACTTT